The rows below give T cell receptor beta chains drawn from one sample of a study of cytomegalovirus exposure and HLA in healthy donors. Profiled with immunoSEQ multiplex PCR; TCRdb holds only in-frame clones, not every one. The sample lists 150,000 to 200,000 clones, around 81% occurring once. Sequencing was carried out using PBMCs. The receptor set was obtained from a woman between 18 and 30 years old in good health and CMV-seropositive. CDR3s include the opening cysteine and the closing phenylalanine or tryptophan. Fields, in order: clone size, V gene, J gene, CDR3 protein. Size is omitted from some rows. Given values are once, few, many or a class for expanded clones.

.	TRBV4-2	TRBJ1-2	CASSQDRRGGYGYTF
once	TRBV27	TRBJ1-6	CASSRSTGANSPLHF
.	TRBV27	TRBJ1-6	CASSTYPLVEGGSYNSPLHF
.	TRBV9	TRBJ2-1	CASSPSGGRGTEQFF
.	TRBV4-3	TRBJ2-7	CASSQVGQGLFEQYF
.	TRBV6-5	TRBJ2-1	CASSPDSGGYNEQFF
.	TRBV30	TRBJ1-4	CAWTRSRDRGRILNEKLFF
once	TRBV6-5	TRBJ2-3	CASSYSISGIDTQYF
.	TRBV5-1	TRBJ2-3	CASSLVQGRTDTQYF
.	TRBV19	TRBJ1-1	CASSILGQLNTEAFF
.	TRBV7-9	TRBJ2-7	CASNPGEGGYEQYF
.	TRBV28	TRBJ2-2	CASSTSGGNTGELFF
once	TRBV27	TRBJ1-2	CASSLVGGTGNGYTF
few	TRBV28	TRBJ2-1	CASSPTYTGSYNEQFF
.	TRBV6-5	TRBJ1-3	CASTQGRVPGNTIYF
.	TRBV6-4	TRBJ1-1	CASSETGGPNTEAFF